Following are 22 T cell receptor beta chains from one sample sequenced in a study of T cells in Graves' hyperthyroidism and ophthalmopathy. TCR beta CDR3 regions were amplified from RNA. In the first-round RT-PCR of the TCR CDR3, the HTBI primer set was used. TCRdb recomputed calls from the multiplex PCR reads with MiXCR, one row per CDR3 protein. This sample has more than 300,000 distinct CDR3 sequences, with about 12% found just once. Sequenced material: blood. Every receptor here comes from a woman in her late teens or twenties with Graves' hyperthyroidism.

This clonotype appeared many times. This chain links TRBV5-5 with TRBJ2-5; 7 bases match TRBD1. With V trimmed by 4 bases and J by 4 bases, 7 bases remained unmatched. Germline CDR1 reads SGHKS; CDR2 reads YYEKEE (reference sequence). The CDR3 spans 14 residues. The CDR3 DNA sequence: TGTGCCAGCAGCCGATTGACAGGGATAGAGACCCAGTACTTC. This gives the protein CASSRLTGIETQYF.

In this sample, this clonotype turned up many times. The V gene is TRBV11-2, the J gene TRBJ2-1; unclear D gene. In germline, CDR1 is SGHAT, CDR2 FQNNGV. Trimming stripped 1 base from V and 0 bases from J, with 7 bases between. This CDR3 spans 15 amino acids. CDR3 in amino acids: CASSLVTYSYNEQFF. The CDR3 DNA reads TGTGCCAGCAGCTTAGTGACTTACTCCTACAATGAGCAGTTCTTC.

This clonotype has a count of ten or more. The J gene is TRBJ2-1, the V gene TRBV27; 8 bases match TRBD2. The J segment lost 9 bases and the V segment lost 4 bases, leaving 5 bases of the junction unmatched. The CDR3 loop spans 13 amino acids. Per the germline V gene, CDR1 is MNHEY and CDR2 is SMNVEV (reference sequence). The CDR3 loop is CASSYGGGGEQFF. The CDR3 bases are TGTGCCAGCAGTTACGGGGGGGGGGGTGAGCAGTTCTTC.

This clonotype was detected a few times. The genes are TRBV19 and TRBJ1-1; D is uncertain. V was clipped by 0 bases and J by 1 base, with 6 bases between them. Germline values: CDR1 LNHDA, CDR2 SQIVND (reference sequence). CDR3 length: 14 residues. CDR3 DNA sequence: TGTGCCAGTAGTATAGATCGGGAGAACACTGAAGCTTTCTTT. Its protein product is CASSIDRENTEAFF.

This clonotype was counted once. A read error may account for a junction end that differs from germline. The gene calls are TRBV7-7 and TRBJ2-3, with D possibly TRBD1 on 5 matching bases. CDR3 length: 15 amino acids. Germline-derived CDR1 and CDR2 are SSHAT and FNYEAQ (reference sequence). The CDR3 bases are TGTGCTAGCAGCTTAAATGGACAAAGCACAGATACGCAGTATTTT. It is translated as CASSLNGQSTDTQYF.

This clonotype was counted only a few times. The chain carries TRBV9 and TRBJ2-1; 10 nucleotides align to TRBD2. The length of the CDR3 is 19 residues. V shed 1 base, J shed 6 bases, and the junction held 16 bases outside the gene matches. Germline CDR1 SGDLS, CDR2 YYNGEE. The CDR3 sequence: CASSVSIDGPGLASNEQFF. The CDR3 nucleotides are TGTGCCAGCAGCGTATCAATTGATGGTCCGGGACTAGCGTCCAATGAGCAGTTCTTC.

This clonotype occurred many times. One junction end does not reproduce the germline sequence, and a read error may be involved. The J gene is TRBJ2-1, the V gene TRBV12-3 or TRBV12-4; D perhaps matches TRBD2 (5 bases). The CDR3 contains 16 residues. The CDR3 DNA reads as TGTGCCAGTAGTTTAGGCGGCAGCGGCCGTTTCAATGAGCAGTTCTTC. Its translation: CASSLGGSGRFNEQFF.

This clonotype was recorded at least ten times. The chain carries TRBV12-3 or TRBV12-4 and TRBJ2-7, with TRBD1 matching over 7 bases. Trimming at V came to 5 bases and at J to 2 bases, leaving 3 bases not matched to a gene. This CDR3 is 13 amino acids long. The CDR3 sequence is CASSTGATYEQYF. For the CDR3, the DNA is TGTGCCAGCAGTACAGGGGCGACCTACGAGCAGTACTTC.

This clonotype has a handful of counts. V and J are TRBV6-1 and TRBJ2-5; D might be TRBD2 (6 bases). The germline V gene encodes CDR1 MNHNS and CDR2 SASEGT. Trimming removed 1 base at V and 5 bases at J, with 14 bases between. CDR3 size: 15 residues. CDR3 in amino acids: CASSEVGRGAETQYF. In nucleotides, the CDR3 is TGTGCCAGCAGTGAAGTGGGGCGGGGAGCGGAGACCCAGTACTTC.

This clonotype showed up many times. The rearrangement joins TRBV7-3 to TRBJ2-3; no firm D call. The V end was cut by 4 bases, the J end by 2 bases, with 10 bases between. The germline CDR1 and CDR2 sequences are SGHTA and FQGTGA. This CDR3 spans 14 amino acids. The CDR3 loop reads CASSSNHNTDTQYF. The CDR3 coding sequence is TGTGCCAGCAGCTCCAACCACAACACAGATACGCAGTATTTT.

This clonotype was detected many times. The genes are TRBV5-1 and TRBJ1-2; 8 nucleotides match TRBD1. CDR1 is SGHRS, CDR2 YFSETQ, per germline. The V gene end was trimmed by 0 bases and the J gene end by 5 bases; junction bases not matched to a gene: 6. The CDR3 is 15 amino acids. The CDR3 loop is CASSLEGQGEYGYTF. DNA of the CDR3: TGCGCCAGCAGCTTGGAAGGACAGGGCGAATATGGCTACACCTTC.

This clonotype has a count of ten or more. The J gene is TRBJ1-4, the V gene TRBV3-1; possibly TRBD1 for D (5 bases). This CDR3 is built from 15 residues. V was cut by 5 bases and J by 8 bases, with 18 bases left in between. Germline V gene sequence: CDR1 LGHDT, CDR2 YNNKEL (reference sequence). The CDR3 protein is CASSIFMGVGEKLFF. CDR3 DNA: TGTGCCAGCAGCATATTTATGGGGGTTGGAGAAAAACTGTTTTTT.

This clonotype was counted many times. The chain has TRBV28 and TRBJ1-2, with 9 bases lining up with TRBD1. Trimming cost V 2 bases and J 7 bases; bases outside gene matches: 8. Germline values: CDR1 MDHEN, CDR2 SYDVKM. The CDR3 has 15 amino acids. The CDR3 nucleotides read TGTGCCAGCAGTTTACCCTGGACAGGGGAAGTTGGCTACACCTTC. Its translation is CASSLPWTGEVGYTF.

This clonotype was counted only a few times. The chain employs TRBV4-1 and TRBJ2-1; a weak D match, TRBD2 (5 bases). V was clipped by 4 bases and J by 2 bases, with 12 bases between them. This CDR3 has 15 amino acids. Germline CDR1 is MGHRA and CDR2 is YSYEKL. The CDR3 loop is CASSPDSVPYNEQFF. In DNA form, the CDR3 reads TGCGCCAGCAGCCCTGATAGCGTACCCTACAATGAGCAGTTCTTC.

The chain's CDR3 is CASSESTGGETQYF. The CDR3 DNA reads TGCGCCAGCAGTGAGTCAACAGGGGGAGAGACCCAGTACTTC. This chain uses TRBV10-1 with TRBJ2-5; 8 nucleotides agree with TRBD1. CDR3 length: 14 residues. The germline V gene encodes CDR1 WNHNN and CDR2 SYGVQD (reference sequence). The V segment lost 0 bases and the J segment 4 bases; nucleotides outside the gene matches: 1.

At least ten counts were recorded for this clonotype. The V and J genes are TRBV28 and TRBJ2-3; weak D call: TRBD2 (6 bases). CDR1 and CDR2 (germline): MDHEN, SYDVKM. The CDR3 is 14 residues long. The V end was cut by 4 bases, the J end by 4 bases, with 12 bases between. The CDR3 sequence is CASSSERVADTQYF. The CDR3 nucleotides read TGTGCCAGCAGTTCTGAGCGGGTAGCAGATACGCAGTATTTT.

V is TRBV7-2 and J is TRBJ1-6; maybe TRBD1 (6 bases). Between the trimmed V and J ends, which lost 5 bases and 13 bases, there was a span of 12 bases. Germline V gene lookup returns CDR1 SGHTA and CDR2 FQGNSA. The CDR3 covers 12 residues. CDR3 nucleotides: TGTGCCAGCAGCCCCGGCGGGGGCCCCCTCCACTTT. Translating it yields CASSPGGGPLHF.

This clonotype was detected ten times or more. The V and J genes are TRBV24-1 and TRBJ1-5, with D hard to call. V was trimmed by 3 bases and J by 9 bases, leaving 11 bases between them. The V gene's germline CDR1 is KGHDR and CDR2 SFDVKD. The CDR3 spans 13 residues. The CDR3 coding sequence is TGTGCCACCAGTGATGTCTATGGAGGGCCCCAGCATTTT. It encodes CATSDVYGGPQHF.

This clonotype was counted a few times. The CDR3 here is CASSRIELTGVRSEQFF. The CDR3 DNA reads TGTGCCAGCAGTAGAATAGAGCTGACAGGGGTGCGTAGTGAGCAGTTCTTC. The rearrangement links TRBV25-1 to TRBJ2-1, with 8 positions matching TRBD1. Trimming took 5 bases from V and 9 from J; bases not matched to a gene: 18. This CDR3 region has 17 residues. Germline CDR1 reads MGHDK; CDR2 reads SYGVNS.

This clonotype was counted at least ten times. The V call is TRBV28, the J call TRBJ1-1, with D possibly matching TRBD1 (5 bases). The CDR3 has 15 amino acids. Trimming shortened V by 7 bases and J by 3 bases, and 18 bases separated the two germline ends. CDR1 MDHEN and CDR2 SYDVKM come from the germline V gene. The DNA of the CDR3 is TGTGCCAGCACCTTCGACCAGGGAAGCGACACTGAAGCTTTCTTT. Translating it yields CASTFDQGSDTEAFF.

The chain couples TRBV12-3 or TRBV12-4 to TRBJ1-4; no clear D. Trimming shortened V by 4 bases and J by 1 base, and 10 bases separated the two germline ends. This CDR3 has 15 residues. CDR3 region: CASSYRTVTNEKLFF. In DNA, the CDR3 is TGTGCCAGCAGTTACCGGACGGTAACTAATGAAAAACTGTTTTTT.

This clonotype came up many times. The chain recombines TRBV7-2 with TRBJ2-7; TRBD1 agrees at 9 bases. From germline, CDR1 is SGHTA and CDR2 FQGNSA. There are 12 residues in the CDR3. Germline trimming cut 5 bases from V and 9 bases from J; bases unmatched to any gene: 5. The CDR3 DNA reads as TGTGCCAGCAGCCATACAGGGGGCAGGCAGTACTTC. It is translated as CASSHTGGRQYF.